A single T cell receptor beta chain is shown here with its context. This entry comes from a study of blood T cell repertoires in COVID-19. Overall study: Sample material is recorded as cDNA or gDNA derived from T cells, B-cell-depleted T cells, or PBMCs.

Study processing details: It was from reference gene primer amplification that nucleated cell counts were estimated. Assay used: immunoSEQ multiplex PCR; TCRdb lists only in-frame clones, some missing. V, J and clone size derive from that table, while D and trimming were established from the DNA sequence. The sample lists 230,000 or so clones; approximately 84% were seen once. The material sequenced was peripheral blood. This receptor was obtained from a man aged 40-49 years with active or convalescent COVID-19.

The CDR3 DNA sequence: TGTGCCAGCAGTGAATGGGGGGGCAGCACAGATACGCAGTATTTT. It is translated as CASSEWGGSTDTQYF. The rearrangement links TRBV6-1 to TRBJ2-3; perhaps TRBD2 as D (7 bases). This CDR3 has 15 amino acids. Trimming took 2 bases from V and 0 from J, leaving 9 bases between them. The germline gives CDR1 MNHNS, CDR2 SASEGT.